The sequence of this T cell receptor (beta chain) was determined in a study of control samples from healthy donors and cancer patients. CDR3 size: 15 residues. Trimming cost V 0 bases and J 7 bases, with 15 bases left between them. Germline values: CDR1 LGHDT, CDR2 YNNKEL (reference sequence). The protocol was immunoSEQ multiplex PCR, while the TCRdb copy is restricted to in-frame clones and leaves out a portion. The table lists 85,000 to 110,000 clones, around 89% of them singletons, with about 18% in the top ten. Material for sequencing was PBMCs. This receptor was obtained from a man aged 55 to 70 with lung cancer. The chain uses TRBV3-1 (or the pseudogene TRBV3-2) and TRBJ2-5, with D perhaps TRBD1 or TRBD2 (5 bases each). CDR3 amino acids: CASSQDVSRAGTQYF. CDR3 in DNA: TGTGCCAGCAGCCAAGATGTTAGCAGGGCGGGGACCCAGTACTTC.